This is a list of T cell receptor beta chains from one sample in a study of a mutant IDH1 vaccine in newly diagnosed glioma. The assay was immunoSEQ multiplex PCR, and TCRdb's table has in-frame clones only and misses some. The data show 40,000 to 60,000 clones, 65% to 85% seen once. Which antigens these TCRs recognize remains unknown. The sequencing used PBMCs, collected from a glioma patient whose treatment included an IDH1 peptide vaccine. These TCRs come from a man in his forties with glioma. CDR3s include the opening cysteine and the closing phenylalanine or tryptophan. The D gene is left open where the match is weak. Clone size appears in some rows only: once, few, many, or a class for an expanded clone.

J | V | D | size | DNA | CDR3
TRBJ2-7 | TRBV2 | NA | few | TGTGCCAGCACCCGTAGGGGGCGGGGTGAGCAGTACTTC | CASTRRGRGEQYF
TRBJ1-6 | TRBV6-5 | TRBD1 | NA | TGTGCCAGCAGGGAACTCGGGACAGGGAACGAACCCCTCCACTTT | CASRELGTGNEPLHF
TRBJ2-4 | TRBV6-6 | NA | NA | TGTGCCAGCAGTCCCGAAGGGGGGGCCAAAAACATTCAGTACTTC | CASSPEGGAKNIQYF
TRBJ1-2 | TRBV6-5 | NA | once | TGTGCCAGCAGTTACTACCGTCCTCCTAACTATGGCTACACCTTC | CASSYYRPPNYGYTF
TRBJ1-4 | TRBV21-1 | NA | few | TGTGCCAGCAGCATATCAGTTGCAACTAATGAAAAACTGTTTTTT | CASSISVATNEKLFF
TRBJ2-1 | TRBV6-6 | NA | NA | TGTGCCAGCAGCCTTCCGGGCAGCTCCTACAATGAGCAGTTCTTC | CASSLPGSSYNEQFF
TRBJ2-1 | TRBV4-2 | NA | NA | TGTGCCAGCAGCCAACGAAGCGGCGACGTGGATGAGCAGTTCTTC | CASSQRSGDVDEQFF
TRBJ2-1 | TRBV27 | NA | NA | TGTGCCAGCAGTGGTAGCGGCAATGAGCAGTTCTTC | CASSGSGNEQFF
TRBJ1-1 | TRBV5-6 | TRBD1 | NA | TGTGCCAGCAGCTTGGACAGGGGCACTGAAGCTTTCTTT | CASSLDRGTEAFF
TRBJ2-1 | TRBV2 | NA | NA | TGTGCCAGCGTAGTAGACAATGAGCAGTTCTTC | CASVVDNEQFF